This T cell receptor (beta chain) originates from a study of blood T cell repertoires in COVID-19. Study in general: T cells, B-cell-depleted T cells, or PBMCs supplied cDNA or gDNA.

Authors' methods: Amplification with reference gene primers provided the estimates of nucleated cell counts. Generated by immunoSEQ multiplex PCR, the TCRdb table keeps only in-frame clones and is missing some. That table gives V, J and clone size, and the DNA gave D and trimming. This table holds almost 400,000 clones, more than 75% found once. This clone was recorded only once. The specimen sequenced was peripheral blood. The TCR originated in a woman in her sixties or seventies with COVID-19, enrolled during active disease.

The DNA for the CDR3 is TGTGCCAGCAGCTCTCAGACAGGGGTCTATGGCTACACCTTC. This gives the protein CASSSQTGVYGYTF. V and J are TRBV9 and TRBJ1-2; 8 bases match TRBD1. Germline-derived CDR1 and CDR2 are SGDLS and YYNGEE. J gave up 4 bases and V 4 bases, and 6 bases lay outside the gene matches. The CDR3 covers 14 residues. Together with reference TRBV9 and TRBJ1-2, the CDR3 gives the full variable domain: DSGVTQTPKHLITATGQRVTLRCSPRSGDLSVYWYQQSLDQGLQFLIQYYNGEERAKGNILERFSAQQFPDLHSELNLSSLELGDSALYFCASSSQTGVYGYTFGSGTRLTVV.